What follows are 4 T cell receptor beta chains derived from one specimen sequenced in a study of cytomegalovirus exposure and HLA in healthy donors. With 60 Vbeta and 13 Jbeta primers, the PCR was carried out. Measured with immunoSEQ multiplex PCR; TCRdb has only the in-frame clones, and not every one. The sample consists of about 120,000 clones, over 70% of them appearing once. The sequencing sample was made of PBMCs. All receptors come from a young woman in good health and CMV-seronegative.

This rearrangement joins TRBV30 to TRBJ2-7; 7 nucleotides match TRBD1. Germline CDR1 reads GTSNPN; CDR2 reads SVGIG (reference sequence). CDR3 length: 11 residues. The V gene end was trimmed by 5 bases and the J gene end by 6 bases; junction bases not matched to a gene: 4. The CDR3 coding sequence is TGTGCCTGGGACAGGGAAGGCGAGCAGTACTTC. This sequence encodes CAWDREGEQYF.

The CDR3 is CASALTGGPSPLHF. The CDR3 DNA reads TGTGCTAGTGCTCTAACAGGGGGCCCTTCACCCCTCCACTTT. The gene calls are TRBV12-5 and TRBJ1-6, with 9 bases fitting TRBD1. Looked up from germline, CDR1 is LGHNT and CDR2 is FRNRAP. The J segment lost 9 bases and the V segment lost 7 bases, leaving 7 bases of the junction unmatched. This CDR3 region has 14 residues. Supplemented by reference TRBV12-5 and TRBJ1-6, the full variable domain reads DARVTQTPRHKVTEMGQEVTMRCQPILGHNTVFWYRQTMMQGLELLAYFRNRAPLDDSGMPKDRFSAEMPDATLATLKIQPSEPRDSAVYFCASALTGGPSPLHFGNGTRLTVT.

The chain combines TRBV19 with TRBJ1-2, with a weak D call TRBD1 (5 bases). CDR1 and CDR2 from the germline V gene are LNHDA and SQIVND (reference sequence). CDR3 length equals 13 residues. Deletions cut 5 bases from V and 5 bases from J, with 12 bases between. CDR3 amino acids: CASSPSGVYGYTF. The CDR3 DNA sequence: TGTGCCAGTAGTCCGTCGGGGGTTTATGGCTACACCTTC.

This chain connects TRBV7-8 to TRBJ2-3; 8 bases align to TRBD2. Germline CDR1 reads SGHVS; CDR2 reads FQNEAQ. The CDR3 covers 14 residues. J was trimmed by 2 bases and V by 7 bases; bases with no gene match: 5. CDR3 bases: TGTGCCAGCATCCGGGGGGGAGTCACAGATACGCAGTATTTT. This sequence encodes CASIRGGVTDTQYF.